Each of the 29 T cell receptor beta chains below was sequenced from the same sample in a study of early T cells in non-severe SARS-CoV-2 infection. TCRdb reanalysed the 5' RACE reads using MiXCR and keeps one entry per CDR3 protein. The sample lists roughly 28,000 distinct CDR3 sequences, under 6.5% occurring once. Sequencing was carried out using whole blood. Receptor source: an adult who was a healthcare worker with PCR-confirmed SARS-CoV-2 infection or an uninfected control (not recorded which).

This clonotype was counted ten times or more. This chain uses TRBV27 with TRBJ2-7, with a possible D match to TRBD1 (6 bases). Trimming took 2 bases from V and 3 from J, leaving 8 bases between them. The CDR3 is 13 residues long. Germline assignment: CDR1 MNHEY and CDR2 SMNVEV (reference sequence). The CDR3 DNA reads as TGTGCCAGCAGTTTAGGGGACAACTACGAGCAGTACTTC. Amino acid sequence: CASSLGDNYEQYF.

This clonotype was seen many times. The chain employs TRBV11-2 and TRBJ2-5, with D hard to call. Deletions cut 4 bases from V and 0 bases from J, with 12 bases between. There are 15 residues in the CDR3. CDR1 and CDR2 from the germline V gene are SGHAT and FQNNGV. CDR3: CASSSFGRYQETQYF. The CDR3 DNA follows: TGTGCCAGCAGCTCCTTCGGCCGATACCAAGAGACCCAGTACTTC.

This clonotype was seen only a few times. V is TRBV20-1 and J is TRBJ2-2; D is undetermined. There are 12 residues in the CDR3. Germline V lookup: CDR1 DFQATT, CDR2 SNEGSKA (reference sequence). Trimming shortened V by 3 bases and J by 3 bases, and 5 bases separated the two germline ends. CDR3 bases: TGCAGTGCTAGGCCCGACACCGGGGAGCTGTTTTTT. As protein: CSARPDTGELFF.

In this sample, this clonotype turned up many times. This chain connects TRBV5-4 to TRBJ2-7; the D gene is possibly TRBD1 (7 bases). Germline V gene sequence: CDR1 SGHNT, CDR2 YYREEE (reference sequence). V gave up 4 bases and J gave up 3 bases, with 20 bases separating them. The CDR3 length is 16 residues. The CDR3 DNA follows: TGTGCCAGCAGCCCACCAAGGGGAGGACAGGTCTACGAGCAGTACTTC. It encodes CASSPPRGGQVYEQYF.

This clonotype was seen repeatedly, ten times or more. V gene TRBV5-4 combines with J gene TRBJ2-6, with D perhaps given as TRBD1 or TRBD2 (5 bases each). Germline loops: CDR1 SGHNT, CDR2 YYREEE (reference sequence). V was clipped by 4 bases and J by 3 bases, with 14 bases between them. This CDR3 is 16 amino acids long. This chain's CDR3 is CASSKRDGGGANVLTF. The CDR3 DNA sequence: TGTGCCAGCAGCAAAAGGGACGGCGGTGGGGCCAACGTCCTGACTTTC.

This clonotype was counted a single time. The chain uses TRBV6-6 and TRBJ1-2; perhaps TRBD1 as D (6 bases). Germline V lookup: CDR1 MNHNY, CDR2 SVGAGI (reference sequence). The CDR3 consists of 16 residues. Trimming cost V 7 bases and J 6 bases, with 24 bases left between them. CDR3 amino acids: CASTPMYRESWDGYTF. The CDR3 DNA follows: TGTGCCAGCACCCCGATGTACAGGGAATCCTGGGATGGCTACACCTTC.

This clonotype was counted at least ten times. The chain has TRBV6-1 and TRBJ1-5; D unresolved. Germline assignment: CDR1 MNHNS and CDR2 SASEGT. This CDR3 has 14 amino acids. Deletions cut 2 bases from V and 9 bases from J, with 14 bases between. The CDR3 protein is CASSERVSRRPQHF. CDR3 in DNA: TGTGCCAGCAGTGAAAGGGTTAGTAGACGGCCCCAGCATTTT.

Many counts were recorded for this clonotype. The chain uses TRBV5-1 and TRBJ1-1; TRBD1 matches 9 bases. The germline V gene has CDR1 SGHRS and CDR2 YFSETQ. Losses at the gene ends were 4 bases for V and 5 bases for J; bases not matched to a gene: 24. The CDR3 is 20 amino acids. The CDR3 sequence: CASSPYLSQRDRVDKTEAFF. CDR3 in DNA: TGCGCCAGCAGCCCATACCTTTCTCAACGGGACAGGGTGGATAAAACTGAAGCTTTCTTT. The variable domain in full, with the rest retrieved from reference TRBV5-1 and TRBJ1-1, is KAGVTQTPRYLIKTRGQQVTLSCSPISGHRSVSWYQQTPGQGLQFLFEYFSETQRNKGNFPGRFSGRQFSNSRSEMNVSTLELGDSALYLCASSPYLSQRDRVDKTEAFFGQGTRLTVV.

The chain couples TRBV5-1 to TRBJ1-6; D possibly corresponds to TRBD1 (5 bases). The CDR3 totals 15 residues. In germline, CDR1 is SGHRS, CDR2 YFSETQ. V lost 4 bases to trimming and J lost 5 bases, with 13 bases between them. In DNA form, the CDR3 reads TGCGCCAGCAGCATCCGGGACCCTGATAATTCACCCCTCCACTTT. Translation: CASSIRDPDNSPLHF.

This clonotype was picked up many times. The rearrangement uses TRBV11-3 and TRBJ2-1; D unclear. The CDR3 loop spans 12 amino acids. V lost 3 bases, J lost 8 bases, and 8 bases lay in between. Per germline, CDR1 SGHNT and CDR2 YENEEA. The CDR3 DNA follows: TGTGCCAGCAGCTTCCAAAGCTATGAGCAGTTCTTC. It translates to CASSFQSYEQFF.

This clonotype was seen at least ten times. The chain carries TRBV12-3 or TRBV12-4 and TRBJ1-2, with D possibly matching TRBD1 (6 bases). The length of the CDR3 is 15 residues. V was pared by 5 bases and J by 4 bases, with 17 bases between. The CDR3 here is CASSPQQGASYGYTF. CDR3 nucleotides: TGTGCCAGCAGTCCCCAACAGGGAGCAAGCTATGGCTACACCTTC.

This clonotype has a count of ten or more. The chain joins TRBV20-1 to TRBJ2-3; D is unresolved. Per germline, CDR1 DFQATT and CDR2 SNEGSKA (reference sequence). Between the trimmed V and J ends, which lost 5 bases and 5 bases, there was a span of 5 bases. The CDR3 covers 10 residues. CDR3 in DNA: TGCAGTGCTGAGATAGATACGCAGTATTTT. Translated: CSAEIDTQYF.

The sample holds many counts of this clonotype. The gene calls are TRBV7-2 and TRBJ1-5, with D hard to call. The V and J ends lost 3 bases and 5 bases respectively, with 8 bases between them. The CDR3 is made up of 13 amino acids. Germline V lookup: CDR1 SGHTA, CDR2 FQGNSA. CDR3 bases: TGTGCCAGCAGCTTCTCCACTTATCAGCCCCAGCATTTT. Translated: CASSFSTYQPQHF.

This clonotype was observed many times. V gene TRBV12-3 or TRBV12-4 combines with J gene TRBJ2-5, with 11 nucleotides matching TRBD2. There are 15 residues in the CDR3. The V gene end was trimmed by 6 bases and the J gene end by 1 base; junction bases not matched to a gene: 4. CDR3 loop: CASSPGLAVQETQYF. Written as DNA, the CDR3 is TGTGCCAGCAGCCCGGGACTAGCGGTCCAAGAGACCCAGTACTTC.

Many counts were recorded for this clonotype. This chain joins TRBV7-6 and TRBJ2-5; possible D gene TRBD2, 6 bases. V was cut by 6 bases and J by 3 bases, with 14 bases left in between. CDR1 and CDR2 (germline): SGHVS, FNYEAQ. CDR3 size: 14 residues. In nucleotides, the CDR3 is TGTGCCAGCAGTTCCGTACGGGGGAAAGAGACCCAGTACTTC. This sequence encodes CASSSVRGKETQYF.

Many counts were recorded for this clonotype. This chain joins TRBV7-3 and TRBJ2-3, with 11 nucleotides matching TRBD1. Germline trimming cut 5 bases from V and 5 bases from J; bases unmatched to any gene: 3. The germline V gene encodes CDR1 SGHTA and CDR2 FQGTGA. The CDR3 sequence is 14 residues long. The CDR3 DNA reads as TGTGCCAGCAGCCCGGACAGGGGGCAAGATACGCAGTATTTT. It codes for CASSPDRGQDTQYF.

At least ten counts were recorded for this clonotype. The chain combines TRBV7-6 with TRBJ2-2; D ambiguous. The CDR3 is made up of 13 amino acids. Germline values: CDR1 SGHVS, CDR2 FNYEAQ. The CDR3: CASSLKQTGELFF. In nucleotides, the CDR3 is TGTGCGTCCAGCTTAAAGCAAACCGGGGAGCTGTTTTTT.

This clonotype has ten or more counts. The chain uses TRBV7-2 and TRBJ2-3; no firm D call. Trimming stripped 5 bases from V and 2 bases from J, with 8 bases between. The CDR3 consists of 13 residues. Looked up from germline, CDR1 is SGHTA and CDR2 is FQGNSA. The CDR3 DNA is TGTGCCAGCAGCAGGGCGGTCACAGATACGCAGTATTTT. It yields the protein CASSRAVTDTQYF.

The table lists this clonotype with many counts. CDR3 loop: CSARAWTGGNEQFF. The DNA for the CDR3 is TGCAGTGCTAGAGCCTGGACAGGGGGCAATGAGCAGTTCTTC. This rearrangement joins TRBV20-1 to TRBJ2-1; 10 bases map to TRBD1. The trim removed 1 base at V and 6 bases at J, leaving 3 bases unmatched. This CDR3 contains 14 residues. CDR1 and CDR2 from the germline V gene are DFQATT and SNEGSKA (reference sequence).

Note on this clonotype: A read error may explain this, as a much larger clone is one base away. CDR3 sequence: CASSGIDSYNVQFF. The CDR3 DNA reads TGTGCTAGCAGCGGGATCGACTCCTACAATGTGCAGTTCTTC. V is TRBV7-7 and J is TRBJ2-1; 7 bases match TRBD2. The CDR3 extends over 14 amino acids. Per the germline V gene, CDR1 is SSHAT and CDR2 is FNYEAQ (reference sequence).

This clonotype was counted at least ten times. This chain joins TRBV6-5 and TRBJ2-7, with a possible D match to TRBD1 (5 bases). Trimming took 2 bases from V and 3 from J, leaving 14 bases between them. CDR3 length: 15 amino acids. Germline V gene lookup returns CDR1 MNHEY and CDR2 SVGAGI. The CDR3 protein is CASSYEAQEHYEQYF. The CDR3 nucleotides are TGTGCCAGCAGTTACGAGGCACAGGAGCACTACGAGCAGTACTTC.

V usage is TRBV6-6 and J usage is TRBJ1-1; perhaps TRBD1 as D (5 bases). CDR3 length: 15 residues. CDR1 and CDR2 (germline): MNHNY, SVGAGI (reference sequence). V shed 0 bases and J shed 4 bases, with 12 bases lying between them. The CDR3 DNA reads TGTGCCAGCAGTTACTCCGTGGTGGGGGGCACTGAAGCTTTCTTT. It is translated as CASSYSVVGGTEAFF.

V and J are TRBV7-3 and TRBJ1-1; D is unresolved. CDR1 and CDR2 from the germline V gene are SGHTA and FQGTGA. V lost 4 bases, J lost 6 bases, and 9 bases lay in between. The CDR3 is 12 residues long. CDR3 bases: TGTGCCAGCAGCTACGGAGGCTCTGAAGCTTTCTTT. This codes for CASSYGGSEAFF. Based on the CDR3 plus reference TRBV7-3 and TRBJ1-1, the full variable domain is GAGVSQTPSNKVTEKGKYVELRCDPISGHTALYWYRQSLGQGPEFLIYFQGTGAADDSGLPNDRFFAVRPEGSVSTLKIQRTERGDSAVYLCASSYGGSEAFFGQGTRLTVV.

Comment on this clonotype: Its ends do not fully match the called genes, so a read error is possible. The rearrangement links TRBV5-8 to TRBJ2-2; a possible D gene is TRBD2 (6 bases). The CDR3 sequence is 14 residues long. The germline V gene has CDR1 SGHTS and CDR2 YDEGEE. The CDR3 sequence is CANSRLVRGGELFF. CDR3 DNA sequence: TGTGCCAACAGCCGACTAGTCCGGGGCGGGGAGCTGTTTTTT.

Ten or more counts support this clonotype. The chain's CDR3 is CASSFSTVGTEAFF. The DNA of the CDR3 is TGTGCCAGCAGCTTTAGCACGGTTGGGACTGAAGCTTTCTTT. The chain links TRBV11-3 to TRBJ1-1; D unclear. Trimming left V 3 bases short and J 5 bases short, with 13 bases between. Germline V lookup: CDR1 SGHNT, CDR2 YENEEA. The CDR3 contains 14 residues.

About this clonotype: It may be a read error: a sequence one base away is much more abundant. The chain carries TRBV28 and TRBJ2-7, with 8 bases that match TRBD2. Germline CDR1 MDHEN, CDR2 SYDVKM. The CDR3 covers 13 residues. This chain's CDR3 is CASSGGAFYDQYF. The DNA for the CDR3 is TGTGCCAGCAGCGGGGGGGCTTTCTACGATCAGTACTTC.

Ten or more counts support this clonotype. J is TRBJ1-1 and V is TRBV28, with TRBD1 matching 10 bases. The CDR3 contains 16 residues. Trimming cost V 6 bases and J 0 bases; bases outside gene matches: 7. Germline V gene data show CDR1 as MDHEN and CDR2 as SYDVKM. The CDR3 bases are TGTGCCAGCAGGGGGGGGACAGGGGTCATGAACACTGAAGCTTTCTTT. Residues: CASRGGTGVMNTEAFF.

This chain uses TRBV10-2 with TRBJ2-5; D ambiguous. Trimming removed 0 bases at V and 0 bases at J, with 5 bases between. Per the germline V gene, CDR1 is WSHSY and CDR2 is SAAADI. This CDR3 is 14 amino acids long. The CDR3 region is CASSESADQETQYF. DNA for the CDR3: TGCGCCAGCAGTGAGTCGGCGGACCAAGAGACCCAGTACTTC.

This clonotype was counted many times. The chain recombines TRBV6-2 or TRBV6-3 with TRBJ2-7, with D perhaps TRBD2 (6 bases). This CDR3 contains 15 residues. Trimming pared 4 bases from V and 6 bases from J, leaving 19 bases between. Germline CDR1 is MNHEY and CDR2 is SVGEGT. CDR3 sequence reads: CASSLHGPRGGEQYF. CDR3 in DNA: TGTGCCAGCAGTTTACATGGGCCTAGGGGAGGCGAGCAGTACTTC.